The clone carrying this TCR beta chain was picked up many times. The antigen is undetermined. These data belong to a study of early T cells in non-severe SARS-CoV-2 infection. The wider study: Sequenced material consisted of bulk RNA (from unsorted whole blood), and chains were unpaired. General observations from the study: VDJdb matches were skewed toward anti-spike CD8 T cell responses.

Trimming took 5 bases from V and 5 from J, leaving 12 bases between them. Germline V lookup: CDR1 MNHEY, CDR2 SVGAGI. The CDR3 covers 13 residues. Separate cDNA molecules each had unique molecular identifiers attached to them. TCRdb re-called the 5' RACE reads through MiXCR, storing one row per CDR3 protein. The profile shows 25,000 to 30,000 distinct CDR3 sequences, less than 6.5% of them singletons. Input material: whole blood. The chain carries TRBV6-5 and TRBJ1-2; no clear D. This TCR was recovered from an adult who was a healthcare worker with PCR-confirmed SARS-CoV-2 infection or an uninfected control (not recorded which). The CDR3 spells CASSPGERYGYTF. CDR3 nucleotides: TGTGCCAGCAGTCCCGGAGAGCGGTATGGCTACACCTTC.